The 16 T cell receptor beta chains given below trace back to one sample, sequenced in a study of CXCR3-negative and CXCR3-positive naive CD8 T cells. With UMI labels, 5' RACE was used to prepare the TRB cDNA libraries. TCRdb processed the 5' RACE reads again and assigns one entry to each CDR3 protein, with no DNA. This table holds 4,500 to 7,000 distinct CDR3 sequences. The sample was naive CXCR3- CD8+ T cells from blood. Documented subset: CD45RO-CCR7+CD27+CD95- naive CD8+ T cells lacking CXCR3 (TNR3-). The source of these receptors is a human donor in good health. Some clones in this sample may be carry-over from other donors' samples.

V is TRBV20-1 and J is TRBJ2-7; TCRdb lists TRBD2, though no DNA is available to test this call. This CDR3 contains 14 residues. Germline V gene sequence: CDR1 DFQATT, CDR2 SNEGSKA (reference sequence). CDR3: CSARWGGRGYEQYF.

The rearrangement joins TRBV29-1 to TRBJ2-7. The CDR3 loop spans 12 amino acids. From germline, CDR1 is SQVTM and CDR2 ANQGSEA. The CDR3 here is CSVEYTGYEQYF.

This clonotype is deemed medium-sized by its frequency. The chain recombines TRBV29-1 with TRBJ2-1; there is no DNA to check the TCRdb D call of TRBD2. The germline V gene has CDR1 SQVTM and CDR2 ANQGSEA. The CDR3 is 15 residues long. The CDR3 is CSVESGGSIYNEQFF.

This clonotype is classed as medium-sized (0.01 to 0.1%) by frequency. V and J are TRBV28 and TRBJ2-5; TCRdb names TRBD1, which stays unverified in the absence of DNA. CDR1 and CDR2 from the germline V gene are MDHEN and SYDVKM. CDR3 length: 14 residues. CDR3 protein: CASSFRGQSETQYF.

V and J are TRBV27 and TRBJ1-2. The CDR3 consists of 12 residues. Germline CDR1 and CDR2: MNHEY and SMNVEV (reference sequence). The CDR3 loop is CASRGGPVGYTF.

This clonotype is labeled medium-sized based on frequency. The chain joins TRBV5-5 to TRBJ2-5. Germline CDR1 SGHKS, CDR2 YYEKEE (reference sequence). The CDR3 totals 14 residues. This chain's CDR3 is CASSLSHSQETQYF. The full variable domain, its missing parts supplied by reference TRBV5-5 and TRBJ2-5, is DAGVTQSPTHLIKTRGQQVTLRCSPISGHKSVSWYQQVLGQGPQFIFQYYEKEERGRGNFPDRFSARQFPNYSSELNVNALLLGDSALYLCASSLSHSQETQYFGPGTRLLVL.

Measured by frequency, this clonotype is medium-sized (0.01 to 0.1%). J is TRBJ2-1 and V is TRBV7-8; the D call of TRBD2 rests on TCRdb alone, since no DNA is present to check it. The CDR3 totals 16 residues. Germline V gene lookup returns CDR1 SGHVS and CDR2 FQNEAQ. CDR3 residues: CASSLESGGAHNEQFF.

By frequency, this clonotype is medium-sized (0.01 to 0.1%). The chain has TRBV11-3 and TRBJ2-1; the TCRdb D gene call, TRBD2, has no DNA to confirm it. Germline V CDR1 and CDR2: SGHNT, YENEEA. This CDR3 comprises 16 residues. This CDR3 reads CASSLVAGEGYNEQFF.

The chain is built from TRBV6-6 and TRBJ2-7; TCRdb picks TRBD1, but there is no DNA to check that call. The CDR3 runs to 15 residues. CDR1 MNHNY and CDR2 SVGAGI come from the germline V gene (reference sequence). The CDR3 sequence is CASSPRQGPTNEQYF.

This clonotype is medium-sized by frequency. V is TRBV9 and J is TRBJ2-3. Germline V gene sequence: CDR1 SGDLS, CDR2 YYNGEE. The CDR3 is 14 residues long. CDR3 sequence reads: CASSDSGSTDTQYF.

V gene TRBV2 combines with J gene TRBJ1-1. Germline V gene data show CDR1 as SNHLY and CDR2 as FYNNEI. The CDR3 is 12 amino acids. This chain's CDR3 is CASLNRNTEAFF.

This chain's CDR3 is CASSAGLSVEQYF. The chain couples TRBV4-1 to TRBJ2-7; as DNA is missing, the TRBD2 call by TCRdb cannot be tested. The V gene's germline CDR1 is MGHRA and CDR2 YSYEKL. CDR3 length: 13 residues.

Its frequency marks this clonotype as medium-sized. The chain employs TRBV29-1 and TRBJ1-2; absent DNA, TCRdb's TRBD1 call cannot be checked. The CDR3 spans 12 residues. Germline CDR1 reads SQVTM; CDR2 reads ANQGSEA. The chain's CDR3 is CSVGGANYGYTF.

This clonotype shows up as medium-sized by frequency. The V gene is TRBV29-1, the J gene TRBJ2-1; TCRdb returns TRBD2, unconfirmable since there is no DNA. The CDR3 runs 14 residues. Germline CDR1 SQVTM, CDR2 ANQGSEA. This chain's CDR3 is CSVAGLAGFNEQFF.

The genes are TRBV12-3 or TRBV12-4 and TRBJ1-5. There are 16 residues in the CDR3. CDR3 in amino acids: CASSLGESYSNQPQHF.

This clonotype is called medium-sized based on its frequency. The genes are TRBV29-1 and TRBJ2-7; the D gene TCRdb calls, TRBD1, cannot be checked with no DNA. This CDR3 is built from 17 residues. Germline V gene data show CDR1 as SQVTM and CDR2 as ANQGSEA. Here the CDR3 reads CSVVTGTASLLAYEQYF.